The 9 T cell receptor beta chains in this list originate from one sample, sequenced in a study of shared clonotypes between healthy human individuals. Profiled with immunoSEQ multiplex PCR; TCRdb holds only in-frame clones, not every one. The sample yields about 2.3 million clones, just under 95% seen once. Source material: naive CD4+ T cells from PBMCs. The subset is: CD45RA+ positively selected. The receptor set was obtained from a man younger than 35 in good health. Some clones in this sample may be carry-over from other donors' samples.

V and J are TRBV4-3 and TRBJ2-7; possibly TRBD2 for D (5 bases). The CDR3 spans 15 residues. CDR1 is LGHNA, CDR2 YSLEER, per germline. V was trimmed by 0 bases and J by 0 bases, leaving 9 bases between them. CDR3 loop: CASSQERAVSYEQYF. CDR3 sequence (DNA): TGCGCCAGCAGCCAAGAGAGGGCAGTCTCCTACGAGCAGTACTTC.

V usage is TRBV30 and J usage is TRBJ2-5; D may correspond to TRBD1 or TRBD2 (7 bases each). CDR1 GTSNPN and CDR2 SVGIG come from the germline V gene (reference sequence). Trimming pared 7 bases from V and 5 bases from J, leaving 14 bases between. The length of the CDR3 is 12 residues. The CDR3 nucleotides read TGTGCCTCTACAGGGGAGGGGGAGACCCAGTACTTC. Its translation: CASTGEGETQYF.

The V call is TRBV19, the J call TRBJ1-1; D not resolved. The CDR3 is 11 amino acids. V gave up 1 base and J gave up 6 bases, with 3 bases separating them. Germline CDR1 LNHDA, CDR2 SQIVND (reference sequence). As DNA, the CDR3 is TGTGCCAGTAGTATAGTGGCTGAAGCTTTCTTT. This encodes CASSIVAEAFF.

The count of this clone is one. Here the CDR3 reads CASSVNQETQYF. The CDR3 DNA reads as TGCGCCAGCAGCGTCAACCAAGAGACCCAGTACTTC. The gene calls are TRBV5-1 and TRBJ2-5; the D is unclear. V was clipped by 4 bases and J by 0 bases, with 4 bases between them. Germline loops: CDR1 SGHRS, CDR2 YFSETQ. This CDR3 has 12 amino acids.

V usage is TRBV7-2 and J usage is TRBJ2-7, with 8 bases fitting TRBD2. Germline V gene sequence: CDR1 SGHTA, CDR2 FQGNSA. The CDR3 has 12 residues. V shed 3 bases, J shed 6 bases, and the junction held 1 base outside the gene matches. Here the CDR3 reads CASSFGLAEQYF. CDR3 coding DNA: TGTGCCAGCAGCTTCGGACTAGCCGAGCAGTACTTC. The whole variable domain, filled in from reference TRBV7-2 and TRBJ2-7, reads GAGVSQSPSNKVTEKGKDVELRCDPISGHTALYWYRQSLGQGLEFLIYFQGNSAPDKSGLPSDRFSAERTGGSVSTLTIQRTQQEDSAVYLCASSFGLAEQYFGPGTRLTVT.

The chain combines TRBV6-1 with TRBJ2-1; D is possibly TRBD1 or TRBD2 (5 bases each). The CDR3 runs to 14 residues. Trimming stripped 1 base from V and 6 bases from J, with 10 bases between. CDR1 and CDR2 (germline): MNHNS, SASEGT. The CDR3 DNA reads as TGTGCCAGCAGTGAAGGGGCAGGGACCAATGAGCAGTTCTTC. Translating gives CASSEGAGTNEQFF.

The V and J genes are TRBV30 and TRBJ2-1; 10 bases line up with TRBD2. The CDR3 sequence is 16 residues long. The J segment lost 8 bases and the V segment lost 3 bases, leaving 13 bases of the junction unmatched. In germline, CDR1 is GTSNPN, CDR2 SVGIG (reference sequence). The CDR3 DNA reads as TGTGCCTGGAGCCTAGAAGGGACTAGCGCGCAGTATGAGCAGTTCTTC. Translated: CAWSLEGTSAQYEQFF.

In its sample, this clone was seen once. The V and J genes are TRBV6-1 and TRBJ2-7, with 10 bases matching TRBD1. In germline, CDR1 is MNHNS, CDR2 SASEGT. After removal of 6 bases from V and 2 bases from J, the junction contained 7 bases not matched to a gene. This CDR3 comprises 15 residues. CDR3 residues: CASRPRQGAAYEQYF. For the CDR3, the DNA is TGTGCCAGCAGACCAAGACAGGGGGCGGCCTACGAGCAGTACTTC.

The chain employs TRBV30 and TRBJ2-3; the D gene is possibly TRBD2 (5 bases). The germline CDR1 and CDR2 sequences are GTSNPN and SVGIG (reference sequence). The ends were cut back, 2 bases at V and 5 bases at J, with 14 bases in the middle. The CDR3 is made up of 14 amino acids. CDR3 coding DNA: TGTGCCTGGAGTCGAGGACTCCCAGGAGATACGCAGTATTTT. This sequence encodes CAWSRGLPGDTQYF.